Listed here are 13 T cell receptor beta chains from one sample, sequenced in a study of blood T cells in healthy people across ages. For the second PCR, which ran for roughly 6 to 12 cycles, a sample-barcoded 5' primer and a J-beta primer mix were used. Each CDR3 protein gets one entry after TCRdb re-called the 5' RACE reads with MiXCR. Among about a million distinct CDR3 sequences listed, approximately 49% were seen once. The sequenced sample was blood. The source is a man aged 25-40 years in good health.

The J gene is TRBJ2-5, the V gene TRBV3-1; TRBD1 might be the D (5 bases). CDR1 LGHDT and CDR2 YNNKEL come from the germline V gene (reference sequence). The ends were cut back, 2 bases at V and 4 bases at J, with 11 bases in the middle. The CDR3 has 14 residues. CDR3 sequence: CASSQRGIRETQYF. The CDR3 DNA sequence: TGTGCCAGCAGCCAAAGGGGAATTAGAGAGACCCAGTACTTC.

The chain recombines TRBV4-1 with TRBJ2-5; D could derive from TRBD1 or TRBD2 (6 bases each). Germline V gives CDR1 MGHRA, CDR2 YSYEKL. The germline V and J ends were trimmed by 3 bases and 11 bases, with 25 bases remaining between them. The length of the CDR3 is 16 residues. CDR3 region: CASSHTLGGQNNEQYF. CDR3 nucleotide sequence: TGCGCCAGCAGCCACACCCTGGGAGGACAGAACAATGAGCAGTACTTC.

The V gene is TRBV29-1, the J gene TRBJ1-1; D remains ambiguous. V lost 2 bases to trimming and J lost 0 bases, with 7 bases between them. The V gene's germline CDR1 is SQVTM and CDR2 ANQGSEA. The CDR3 totals 13 residues. The CDR3 protein is CSVESAMNTEAFF. The CDR3 DNA is TGCAGCGTTGAATCTGCCATGAACACTGAAGCTTTCTTT.

This chain connects TRBV12-3 or TRBV12-4 to TRBJ2-1; 9 bases are a match to TRBD2. The junction had 8 bases not matched to a gene; V was cut back by 2 bases and J by 9 bases. The CDR3 length is 15 residues. The CDR3 loop reads CASSLPSGERVEQFF. The CDR3 DNA reads TGTGCCAGCAGTTTACCTAGCGGGGAGCGGGTTGAGCAGTTCTTC.

The chain uses TRBV19 and TRBJ2-5; 8 bases fit TRBD1. Germline CDR1 and CDR2: LNHDA and SQIVND (reference sequence). This CDR3 is built from 13 residues. V lost 9 bases, J lost 5 bases, and 8 bases stayed unmatched. CDR3 protein: CASGDRGQETQYF. The CDR3 nucleotides are TGTGCCAGCGGAGACAGGGGCCAGGAGACCCAGTACTTC.

The gene calls are TRBV6-5 and TRBJ2-1; 10 nucleotides agree with TRBD1. V lost 0 bases, J lost 12 bases, and 23 bases stayed unmatched. Germline CDR1 is MNHEY and CDR2 is SVGAGI. This CDR3 spans 20 amino acids. CDR3 loop: CASSYSGFTQTGTGDVGQFF. CDR3 coding DNA: TGTGCCAGCAGTTACTCAGGGTTTACCCAGACCGGGACAGGGGATGTCGGGCAGTTCTTC.

V gene TRBV10-3 combines with J gene TRBJ1-5, with 8 bases aligning to TRBD1. The V segment lost 10 bases and the J segment 0 bases; nucleotides outside the gene matches: 5. The CDR3 consists of 14 residues. Per the germline V gene, CDR1 is ENHRY and CDR2 is SYGVKD. CDR3 nucleotides: TGTGCCAGCCGGGACAGGTATAGCAATCAGCCCCAGCATTTT. It translates to CASRDRYSNQPQHF.

This clonotype was counted ten times or more. The CDR3 protein is CASSPVREVSGNEQFF. DNA of the CDR3: TGTGCCAGCAGCCCTGTCAGAGAGGTTTCGGGCAATGAGCAGTTCTTC. The rearrangement uses TRBV11-2 and TRBJ2-1; D is ambiguous. The germline V gene encodes CDR1 SGHAT and CDR2 FQNNGV. The ends were cut back, 5 bases at V and 6 bases at J, with 20 bases in the middle. The CDR3 spans 16 residues.

The chain recombines TRBV6-2 or TRBV6-3 with TRBJ1-2; TRBD1 matches 7 bases. In germline, CDR1 is MNHEY, CDR2 SVGEGT. J was trimmed by 9 bases and V by 2 bases; bases with no gene match: 6. The CDR3 runs to 13 residues. DNA of the CDR3: TGTGCCAGCAGTTACACCGACAGGGCTCGCTACACCTTC. As protein: CASSYTDRARYTF.

The genes are TRBV4-1 and TRBJ2-3; 12 nucleotides line up with TRBD2. CDR1 MGHRA and CDR2 YSYEKL come from the germline V gene. This CDR3 is built from 16 residues. V gave up 2 bases and J gave up 5 bases; unmatched junction bases: 5. Written as DNA, the CDR3 is TGCGCCAGCAGCCAACGGACTAGCGGGGCGGGAGATACGCAGTATTTT. This gives the protein CASSQRTSGAGDTQYF.

This clonotype was counted only a few times. The chain is built from TRBV20-1 and TRBJ2-1; 9 bases fit TRBD2. J lost 3 bases, V lost 0 bases, and 15 bases had no gene match. The CDR3 is 19 amino acids. From germline, CDR1 is DFQATT and CDR2 SNEGSKA (reference sequence). The CDR3 nucleotides read TGCAGTGCTAGAGATCCGGTAACAGCGGGGGGCCGACACTACAATGAGCAGTTCTTC. Amino acids: CSARDPVTAGGRHYNEQFF.

In this sample, this clonotype turned up a few times. The V and J genes are TRBV12-3 or TRBV12-4 and TRBJ2-1, with 10 bases matching TRBD2. The DNA end is a closer match to TRBJ2-7, so the J assignment may be wrong. This CDR3 is built from 15 residues. CDR3 sequence (DNA): TGTGCCAGCTCCCTTCGACTAGCGGGTTACAATGAGCAGTACTTC. As protein: CASSLRLAGYNEQYF.

Only a few counts were recorded for this clonotype. The chain joins TRBV6-1 to TRBJ2-2; 8 bases line up with TRBD2. J gave up 5 bases and V 5 bases, and 13 bases lay outside the gene matches. The CDR3 totals 17 residues. The V gene's germline CDR1 is MNHNS and CDR2 SASEGT. The CDR3 DNA reads as TGTGCCAGCAGTAAAGGCTCAAGCGGGGGCGGGACCGGGGAGCTGTTTTTT. Translating gives CASSKGSSGGGTGELFF.